These 10 T cell receptor beta chains originate from one sample sequenced in a study of blood T cell repertoires in COVID-19. The assay was immunoSEQ multiplex PCR, and TCRdb's table has in-frame clones only and misses some. The sample records 180,000 or so clones, roughly four fifths being singletons. The sequencing sample was made of PBMCs or T cells enriched from blood (not recorded which). The receptors come from a middle-aged man who had recovered from COVID-19.

The chain recombines TRBV25-1 with TRBJ2-7, with D possibly being TRBD1 (5 bases). The V gene's germline CDR1 is MGHDK and CDR2 SYGVNS. The CDR3 has 15 amino acids. The V gene lost 0 bases and the J gene lost 3 bases, with 12 bases spanning the gap. The CDR3 loop is CASSEYQGHNYEQYF. The CDR3 nucleotides read TGTGCCAGCAGTGAATATCAGGGCCACAACTACGAGCAGTACTTC.

The rearrangement joins TRBV11-2 to TRBJ2-7; 8 bases are a match to TRBD2. J gave up 3 bases and V 1 base, and 11 bases lay outside the gene matches. This CDR3 comprises 17 residues. Germline CDR1 is SGHAT and CDR2 is FQNNGV. The CDR3 spells CASSLGGTSGAHYEQYF. The CDR3 DNA is TGTGCCAGCAGCTTAGGCGGGACTAGTGGGGCTCACTACGAGCAGTACTTC. Complete variable domain (other parts from reference TRBV11-2 and TRBJ2-7): EAGVAQSPRYKIIEKRQSVAFWCNPISGHATLYWYQQILGQGPKLLIQFQNNGVVDDSQLPKDRFSAERLKGVDSTLKIQPAKLEDSAVYLCASSLGGTSGAHYEQYFGPGTRLTVT.

This clone was observed a handful of times. This CDR3 is CASSGAGTVYSNQPQHF. The CDR3, as DNA: TGTGCCAGCAGTGGGGCGGGCACAGTCTATAGCAATCAGCCCCAGCATTTT. The J gene is TRBJ1-5, the V gene TRBV6-1; D is uncertain. The germline V gene encodes CDR1 MNHNS and CDR2 SASEGT. This CDR3 contains 17 residues. V lost 4 bases, J lost 0 bases, and 16 bases lay in between.

The chain uses TRBV19 and TRBJ1-2, with 8 bases identical to TRBD1. The CDR3 is 14 residues long. Trimming took 6 bases from V and 2 from J; bases not matched to a gene: 5. Germline V lookup: CDR1 LNHDA, CDR2 SQIVND (reference sequence). As DNA, the CDR3 is TGTGCCAGTAGCCGCGACAGGGGCAACTATGGCTACACCTTC. This translates into CASSRDRGNYGYTF.

V usage is TRBV11-2 and J usage is TRBJ2-1, with 7 bases that match TRBD2. With 5 bases clipped from V and 7 bases from J, the junction kept 5 bases outside the gene matches. Per germline, CDR1 SGHAT and CDR2 FQNNGV. The length of the CDR3 is 13 residues. This chain's CDR3 is CASSPDGGNEQFF. The CDR3 bases are TGTGCCAGCAGCCCCGACGGGGGGAATGAGCAGTTCTTC.

This rearrangement joins TRBV7-3 to TRBJ1-2; TRBD1 is a possible D gene (5 bases). The CDR3 sequence is 13 residues long. V lost 5 bases and J 2 bases, leaving 9 bases between the germline ends. The germline V gene encodes CDR1 SGHTA and CDR2 FQGTGA. The CDR3 nucleotides read TGTGCCAGCAGCCCGGACAAGAACTATGGCTACACCTTC. Residues: CASSPDKNYGYTF.

The rearrangement links TRBV24-1 to TRBJ2-1, with TRBD2 identical over 10 bases. The CDR3 sequence is 16 residues long. V shed 4 bases and J 5 bases; nucleotides not matched to a gene: 7. Germline loops: CDR1 KGHDR, CDR2 SFDVKD. The CDR3 DNA reads as TGTGCCACCAGTGACCTTAGCGGGGGGCGGAACAATGAGCAGTTCTTC. Translated: CATSDLSGGRNNEQFF.

The chain recombines TRBV3-1 (or the pseudogene TRBV3-2) with TRBJ2-2; TRBD1 matches 8 bases. The germline V gene encodes CDR1 LGHDT and CDR2 YNNKEL (reference sequence). The CDR3 runs to 16 residues. J lost 6 bases, V lost 3 bases, and 9 bases had no gene match. The CDR3 DNA is TGTGCCAGCAGCCATAGAAGGACAGGGCTACCCGGGGAGCTGTTTTTT. The encoded protein is CASSHRRTGLPGELFF.

The chain carries TRBV12-3 or TRBV12-4 and TRBJ1-2; D is perhaps TRBD1 (6 bases). The V end lost 5 bases, the J end lost 8 bases, and 12 bases lay between the germline ends. The CDR3 is made up of 12 amino acids. The CDR3 coding sequence is TGTGCCAGCAGTACAAACAGGGAAGGCTACACCTTC. Translating gives CASSTNREGYTF.

The chain couples TRBV19 to TRBJ2-4, with D possibly matching TRBD1 (5 bases). Germline V gene data show CDR1 as LNHDA and CDR2 as SQIVND (reference sequence). The CDR3 extends over 13 amino acids. V lost 5 bases and J lost 14, with 19 bases in between. For the CDR3, the DNA is TGTGCCAGTAGTGTCGGACGGACATCACCGGAGTACTTC. This gives the protein CASSVGRTSPEYF.